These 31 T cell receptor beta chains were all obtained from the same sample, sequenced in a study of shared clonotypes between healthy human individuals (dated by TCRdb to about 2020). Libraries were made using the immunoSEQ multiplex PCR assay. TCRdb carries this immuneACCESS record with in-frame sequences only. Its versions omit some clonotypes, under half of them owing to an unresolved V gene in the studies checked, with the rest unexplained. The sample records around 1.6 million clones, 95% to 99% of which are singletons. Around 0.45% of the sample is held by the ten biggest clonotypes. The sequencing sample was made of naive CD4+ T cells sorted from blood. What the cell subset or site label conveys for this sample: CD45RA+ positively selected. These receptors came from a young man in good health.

CDR3 region: CASSLGQGQPINYGYTF. In DNA, the CDR3 is TGTGCCAGCAGTTTGGGACAGGGCCAACCTATCAACTATGGCTACACCTTC. The rearrangement joins TRBV27 to TRBJ1-2, with 9 bases aligning to TRBD1. This CDR3 comprises 17 residues. V lost 3 bases to trimming and J lost 2 bases; unmatched junction nucleotides: 10. CDR1 and CDR2 (germline): MNHEY, SMNVEV (reference sequence).

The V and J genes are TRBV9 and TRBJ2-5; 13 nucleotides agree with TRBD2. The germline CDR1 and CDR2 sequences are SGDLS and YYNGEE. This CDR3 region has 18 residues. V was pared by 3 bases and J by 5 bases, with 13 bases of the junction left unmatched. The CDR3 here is CASSATSGRALGVETQYF. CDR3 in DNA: TGTGCCAGCAGCGCAACTAGCGGGAGGGCCTTAGGGGTTGAGACCCAGTACTTC. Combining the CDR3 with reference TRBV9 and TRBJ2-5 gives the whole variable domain DSGVTQTPKHLITATGQRVTLRCSPRSGDLSVYWYQQSLDQGLQFLIQYYNGEERAKGNILERFSAQQFPDLHSELNLSSLELGDSALYFCASSATSGRALGVETQYFGPGTRLLVL.

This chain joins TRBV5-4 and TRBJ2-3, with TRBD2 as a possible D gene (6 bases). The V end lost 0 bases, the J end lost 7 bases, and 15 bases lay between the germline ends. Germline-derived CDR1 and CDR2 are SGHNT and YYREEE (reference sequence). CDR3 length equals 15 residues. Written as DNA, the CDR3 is TGTGCCAGCAGCTTGGAAGCGGGCTTAGGAAATACGCAGTATTTT. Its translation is CASSLEAGLGNTQYF.

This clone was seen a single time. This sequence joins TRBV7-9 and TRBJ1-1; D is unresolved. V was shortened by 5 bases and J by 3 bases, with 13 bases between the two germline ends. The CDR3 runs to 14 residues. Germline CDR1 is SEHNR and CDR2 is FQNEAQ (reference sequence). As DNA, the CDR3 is TGTGCCAGCAGCCTACCCACGCAGCACACTGAAGCTTTCTTT. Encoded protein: CASSLPTQHTEAFF. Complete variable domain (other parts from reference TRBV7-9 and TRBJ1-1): DTGVSQNPRHKITKRGQNVTFRCDPISEHNRLYWYRQTLGQGPEFLTYFQNEAQLEKSRLLSDRFSAERPKGSFSTLEIQRTEQGDSAMYLCASSLPTQHTEAFFGQGTRLTVV.

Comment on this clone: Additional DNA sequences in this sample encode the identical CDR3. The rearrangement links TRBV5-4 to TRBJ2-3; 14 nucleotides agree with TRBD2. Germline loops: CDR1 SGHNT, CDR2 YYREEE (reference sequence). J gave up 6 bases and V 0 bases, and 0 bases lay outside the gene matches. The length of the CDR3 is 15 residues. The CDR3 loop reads CASSLGLAGGDTQYF. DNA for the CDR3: TGTGCCAGCAGCTTGGGACTAGCGGGGGGGGATACGCAGTATTTT.

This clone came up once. The CDR3 here is CASSSSGRAYNEQFF. CDR3 sequence (DNA): TGTGCCAGCAGCAGTAGCGGGAGGGCCTACAATGAGCAGTTCTTC. J is TRBJ2-1 and V is TRBV9; 11 nucleotides align to TRBD2. Germline V gene lookup returns CDR1 SGDLS and CDR2 YYNGEE. This CDR3 comprises 15 residues. Trimming took 4 bases from V and 2 from J; bases not matched to a gene: 2. Full variable domain (outside the CDR3, taken from reference TRBV9 and TRBJ2-1): DSGVTQTPKHLITATGQRVTLRCSPRSGDLSVYWYQQSLDQGLQFLIQYYNGEERAKGNILERFSAQQFPDLHSELNLSSLELGDSALYFCASSSSGRAYNEQFFGPGTRLTVL.

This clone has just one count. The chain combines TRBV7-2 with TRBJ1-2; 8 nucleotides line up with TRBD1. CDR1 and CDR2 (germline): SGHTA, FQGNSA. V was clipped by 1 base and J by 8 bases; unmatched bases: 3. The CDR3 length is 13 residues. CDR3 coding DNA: TGTGCCAGCAGCTTAGGCAGGGGGCAGGGCTACACCTTC. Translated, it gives CASSLGRGQGYTF.

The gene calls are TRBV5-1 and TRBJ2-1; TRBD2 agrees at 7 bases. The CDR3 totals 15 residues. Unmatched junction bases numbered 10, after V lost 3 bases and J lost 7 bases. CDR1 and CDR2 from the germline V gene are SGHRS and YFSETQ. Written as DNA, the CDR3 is TGCGCCAGCAGCTATGACCCGGGACTAACTAATGAGCAGTTCTTC. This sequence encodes CASSYDPGLTNEQFF.

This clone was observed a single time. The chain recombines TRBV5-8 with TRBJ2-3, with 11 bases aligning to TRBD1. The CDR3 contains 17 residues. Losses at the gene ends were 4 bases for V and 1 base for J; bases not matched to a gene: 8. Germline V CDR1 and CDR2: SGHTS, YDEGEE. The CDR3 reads CASSRDRGSFGTDTQYF. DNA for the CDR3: TGTGCCAGCAGCAGGGACAGGGGGAGTTTTGGCACAGATACGCAGTATTTT.

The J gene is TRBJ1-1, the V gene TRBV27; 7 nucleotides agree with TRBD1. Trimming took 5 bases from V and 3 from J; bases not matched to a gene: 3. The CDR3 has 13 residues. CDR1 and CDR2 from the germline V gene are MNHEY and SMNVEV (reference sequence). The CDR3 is CASSIGTDTEAFF. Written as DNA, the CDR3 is TGTGCCAGCAGTATAGGGACAGACACTGAAGCTTTCTTT.

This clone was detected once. As DNA, the CDR3 is TGCGCCAGCAGCCAAGAGGGGCTAGTGGCAGATACGCAGTATTTT. Amino acids: CASSQEGLVADTQYF. The V and J genes are TRBV4-1 and TRBJ2-3, with a tentative D call TRBD1 (5 bases). Per germline, CDR1 MGHRA and CDR2 YSYEKL. The V and J ends lost 0 bases and 4 bases respectively, with 11 bases between them. The CDR3 runs 15 residues.

CDR3 protein: CASSLVLEHGYTF. Here the CDR3 DNA reads TGTGCCAGCAGCTTAGTACTGGAGCATGGCTACACCTTC. V is TRBV7-2 and J is TRBJ1-2; D gene uncertain. CDR1 and CDR2 (germline): SGHTA, FQGNSA. The CDR3 has 13 amino acids. V was cut by 1 base and J by 6 bases, with 9 bases left in between.

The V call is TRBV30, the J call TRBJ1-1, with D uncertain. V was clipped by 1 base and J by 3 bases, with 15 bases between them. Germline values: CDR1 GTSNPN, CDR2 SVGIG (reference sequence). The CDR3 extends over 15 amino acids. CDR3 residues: CAWSDKNGRHTEAFF. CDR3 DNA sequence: TGTGCCTGGAGTGACAAAAACGGACGGCACACTGAAGCTTTCTTT.

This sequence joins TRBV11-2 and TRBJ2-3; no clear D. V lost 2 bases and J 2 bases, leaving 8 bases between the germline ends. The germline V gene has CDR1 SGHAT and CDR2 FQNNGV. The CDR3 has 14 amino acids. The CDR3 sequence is CASSLRRNTDTQYF. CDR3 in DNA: TGTGCCAGCAGCTTAAGGCGAAACACAGATACGCAGTATTTT. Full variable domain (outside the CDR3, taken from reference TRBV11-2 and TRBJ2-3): EAGVAQSPRYKIIEKRQSVAFWCNPISGHATLYWYQQILGQGPKLLIQFQNNGVVDDSQLPKDRFSAERLKGVDSTLKIQPAKLEDSAVYLCASSLRRNTDTQYFGPGTRLTVL.

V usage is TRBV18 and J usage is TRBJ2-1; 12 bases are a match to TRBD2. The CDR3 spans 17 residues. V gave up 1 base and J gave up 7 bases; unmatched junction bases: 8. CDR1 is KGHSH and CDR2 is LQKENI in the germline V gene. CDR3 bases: TGTGCCAGCTCACCACTACCCGGACTAGCGGGAATAAATGAGCAGTTCTTC. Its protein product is CASSPLPGLAGINEQFF.

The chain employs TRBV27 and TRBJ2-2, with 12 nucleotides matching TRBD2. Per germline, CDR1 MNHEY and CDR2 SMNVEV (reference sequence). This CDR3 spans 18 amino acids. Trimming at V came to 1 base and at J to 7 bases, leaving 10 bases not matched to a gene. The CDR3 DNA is TGTGCCAGCAGTTTATTGCCCCTAGCGGGAGGGCGCGGCGGGGAGCTGTTTTTT. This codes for CASSLLPLAGGRGGELFF.

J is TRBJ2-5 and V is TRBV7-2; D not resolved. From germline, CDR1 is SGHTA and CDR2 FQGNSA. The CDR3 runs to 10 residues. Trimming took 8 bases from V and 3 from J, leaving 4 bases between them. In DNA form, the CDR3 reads TGTGCCAGCGGTAAAGAGACCCAGTACTTC. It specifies CASGKETQYF.

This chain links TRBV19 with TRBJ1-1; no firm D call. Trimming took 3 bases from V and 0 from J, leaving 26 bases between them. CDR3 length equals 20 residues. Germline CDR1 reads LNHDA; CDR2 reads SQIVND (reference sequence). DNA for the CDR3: TGTGCCAGTAGTATTCGCTTTTCCGATCACTTCCAGCCCATGAACACTGAAGCTTTCTTT. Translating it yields CASSIRFSDHFQPMNTEAFF.

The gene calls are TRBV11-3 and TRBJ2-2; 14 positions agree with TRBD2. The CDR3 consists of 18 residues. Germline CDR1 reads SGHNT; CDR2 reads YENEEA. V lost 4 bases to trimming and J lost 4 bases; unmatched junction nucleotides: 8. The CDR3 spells CASSSRGGLAGVTGELFF. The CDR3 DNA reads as TGTGCCAGCAGCTCGAGAGGGGGACTAGCGGGAGTCACCGGGGAGCTGTTTTTT.

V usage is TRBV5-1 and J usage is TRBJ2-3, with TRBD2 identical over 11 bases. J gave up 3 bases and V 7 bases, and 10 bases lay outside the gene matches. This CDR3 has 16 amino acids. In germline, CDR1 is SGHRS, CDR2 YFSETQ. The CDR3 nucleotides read TGCGCCAGCGGAGAGCCGGGACTAGCGGTGACAGATACGCAGTATTTT. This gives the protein CASGEPGLAVTDTQYF. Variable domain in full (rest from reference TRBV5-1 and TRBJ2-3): KAGVTQTPRYLIKTRGQQVTLSCSPISGHRSVSWYQQTPGQGLQFLFEYFSETQRNKGNFPGRFSGRQFSNSRSEMNVSTLELGDSALYLCASGEPGLAVTDTQYFGPGTRLTVL.

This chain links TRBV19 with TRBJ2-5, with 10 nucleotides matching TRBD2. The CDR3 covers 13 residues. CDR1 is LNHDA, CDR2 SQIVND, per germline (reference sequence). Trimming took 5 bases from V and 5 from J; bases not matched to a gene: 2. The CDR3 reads CASSVLAGETQYF. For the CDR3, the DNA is TGTGCCAGTAGTGTACTAGCGGGGGAGACCCAGTACTTC.

The CDR3 coding sequence is TGTGCCAGCAGTGAATTTGACTATGGCTACACCTTC. Its translation is CASSEFDYGYTF. V usage is TRBV25-1 and J usage is TRBJ1-2; D gene uncertain. CDR3 length: 12 amino acids. Germline V gene sequence: CDR1 MGHDK, CDR2 SYGVNS. V gave up 1 base and J gave up 3 bases, with 3 bases separating them.

The CDR3 sequence is CASSPIRGTENTGELFF. CDR3 bases: TGTGCCAGCTCGCCCATTAGGGGGACAGAGAACACCGGGGAGCTGTTTTTT. The chain combines TRBV18 with TRBJ2-2; 7 bases fit TRBD1. CDR3 length: 17 residues. CDR1 is KGHSH and CDR2 is LQKENI in the germline V gene. J lost 1 base, V lost 6 bases, and 11 bases had no gene match.

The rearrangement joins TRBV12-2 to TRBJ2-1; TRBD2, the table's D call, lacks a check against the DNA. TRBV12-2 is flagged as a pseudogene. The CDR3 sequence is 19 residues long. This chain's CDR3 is CASRSKTRTSSETYNEQFF. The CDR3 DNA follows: TGTGCAAGTCGCTCAAAAACACGAACGTCTAGCGAAACCTACAATGAGCAGTTCTTC.

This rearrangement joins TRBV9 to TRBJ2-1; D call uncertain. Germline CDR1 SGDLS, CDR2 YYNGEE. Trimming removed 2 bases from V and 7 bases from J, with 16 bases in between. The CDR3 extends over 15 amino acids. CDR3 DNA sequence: TGTGCCAGCAGCGTGATGGGATTGAGCACGAATGAGCAGTTCTTC. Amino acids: CASSVMGLSTNEQFF.

The CDR3 region has the DNA TGTGCCAGCAGCCGCCTTCGGGTGGCGGGAGAGACCCAGTACTTC. It encodes CASSRLRVAGETQYF. The V call is TRBV7-9, the J call TRBJ2-5; D may be TRBD2 (5 bases). Trimming shortened V by 5 bases and J by 4 bases, and 17 bases separated the two germline ends. The CDR3 loop spans 15 amino acids. Germline V gene data show CDR1 as SEHNR and CDR2 as FQNEAQ (reference sequence).

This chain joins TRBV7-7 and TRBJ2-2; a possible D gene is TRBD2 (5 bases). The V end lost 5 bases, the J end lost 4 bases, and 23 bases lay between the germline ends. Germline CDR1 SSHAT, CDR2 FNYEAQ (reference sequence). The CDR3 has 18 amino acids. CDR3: CASSPHLRRRLITGELFF. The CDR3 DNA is TGTGCCAGCAGCCCCCACCTCAGGAGGCGACTGATCACCGGGGAGCTGTTTTTT.

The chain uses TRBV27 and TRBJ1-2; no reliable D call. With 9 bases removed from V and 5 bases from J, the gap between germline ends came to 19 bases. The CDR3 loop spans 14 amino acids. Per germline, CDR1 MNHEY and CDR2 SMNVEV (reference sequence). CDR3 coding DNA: TGTGCCAGTACCAGCGCGGGTTACCCTTATGGCTACACCTTC. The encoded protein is CASTSAGYPYGYTF.

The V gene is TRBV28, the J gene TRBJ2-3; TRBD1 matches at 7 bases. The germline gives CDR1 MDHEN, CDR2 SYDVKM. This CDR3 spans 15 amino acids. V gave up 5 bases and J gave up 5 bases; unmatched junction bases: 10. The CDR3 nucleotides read TGTGCCAGCAGTCCCCGGACAGGAGGCGTAGATACGCAGTATTTT. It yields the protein CASSPRTGGVDTQYF.

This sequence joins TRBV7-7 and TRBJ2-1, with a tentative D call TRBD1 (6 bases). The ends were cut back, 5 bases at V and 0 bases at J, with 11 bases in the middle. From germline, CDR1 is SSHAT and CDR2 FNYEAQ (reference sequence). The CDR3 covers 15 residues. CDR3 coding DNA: TGTGCCAGCAGCCCCGGGACACCCTCCTACAATGAGCAGTTCTTC. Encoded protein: CASSPGTPSYNEQFF. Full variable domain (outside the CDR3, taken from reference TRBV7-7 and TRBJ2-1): GAGVSQSPRYKVTKRGQDVTLRCDPISSHATLYWYQQALGQGPEFLTYFNYEAQPDKSGLPSDRFSAERPEGSISTLTIQRTEQRDSAMYRCASSPGTPSYNEQFFGPGTRLTVL.

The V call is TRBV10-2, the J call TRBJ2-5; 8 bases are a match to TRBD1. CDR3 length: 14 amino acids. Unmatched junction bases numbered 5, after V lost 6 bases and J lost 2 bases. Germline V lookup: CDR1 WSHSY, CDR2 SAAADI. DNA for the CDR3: TGCGCCAGCAGGGGACAGGTATATCAAGAGACCCAGTACTTC. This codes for CASRGQVYQETQYF.